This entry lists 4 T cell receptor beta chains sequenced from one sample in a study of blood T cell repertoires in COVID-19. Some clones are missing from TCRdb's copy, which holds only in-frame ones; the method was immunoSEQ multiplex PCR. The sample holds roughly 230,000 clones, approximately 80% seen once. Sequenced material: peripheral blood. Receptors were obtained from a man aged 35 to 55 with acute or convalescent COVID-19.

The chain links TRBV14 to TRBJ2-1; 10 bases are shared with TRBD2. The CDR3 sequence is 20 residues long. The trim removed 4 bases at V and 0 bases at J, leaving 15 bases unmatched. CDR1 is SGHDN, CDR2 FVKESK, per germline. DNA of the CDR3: TGTGCCAGCAGCCTGAAAAAGATGTCACTAGCGGGGCTCTCCTACAATGAGCAGTTCTTC. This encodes CASSLKKMSLAGLSYNEQFF.

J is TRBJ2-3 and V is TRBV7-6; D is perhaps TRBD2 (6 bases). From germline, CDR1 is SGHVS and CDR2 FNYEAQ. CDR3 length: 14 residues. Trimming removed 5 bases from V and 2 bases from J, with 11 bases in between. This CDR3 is CASSMGGFTDTQYF. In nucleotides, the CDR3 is TGTGCCAGCAGCATGGGGGGTTTCACAGATACGCAGTATTTT.

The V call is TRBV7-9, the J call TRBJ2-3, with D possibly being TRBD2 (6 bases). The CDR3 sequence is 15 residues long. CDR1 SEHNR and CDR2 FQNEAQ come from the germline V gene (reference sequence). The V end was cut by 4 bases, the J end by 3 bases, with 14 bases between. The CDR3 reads CASSWTGDHTDTQYF. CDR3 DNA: TGTGCCAGCAGCTGGACGGGAGATCATACAGATACGCAGTATTTT.

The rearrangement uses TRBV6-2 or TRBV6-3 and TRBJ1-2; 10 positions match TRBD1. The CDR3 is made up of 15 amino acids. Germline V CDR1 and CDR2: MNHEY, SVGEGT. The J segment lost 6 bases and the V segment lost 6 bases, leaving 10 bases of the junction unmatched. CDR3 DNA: TGTGCCAGCAGCATCCCCGGGACAGGGGTTGATGGCTACACCTTC. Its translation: CASSIPGTGVDGYTF.